Below, one T cell receptor beta chain is given with its context. Participant reports of clinical history set cohort assignment. The data belong to a study of blood T cell repertoires in COVID-19. Looking at the study overall: Acute and convalescent COVID-19 specimens originated in the United States, Italy and Spain.

Authors' processing steps: Estimation of nucleated cell counts relied on the amplification of reference gene primers. Profiled with immunoSEQ multiplex PCR; TCRdb holds only in-frame clones, not every one. For V, J and clone size, that table is used; D and trimming come from the DNA. In the table there are approximately 200,000 clones, 70% to 85% of which are singletons. V dropped 5 bases and J dropped 7; count of bases not matched to a gene: 10. The CDR3 contains 15 residues. Germline-derived CDR1 and CDR2 are SGHAT and FQNNGV. This sequence was found in a middle-aged woman with acute COVID-19. The genes are TRBV11-2 and TRBJ2-1; TRBD1 agrees at 8 bases. The sequencing input was PBMCs or T cells enriched from blood (not recorded which). The CDR3 protein is CASSPPGRGPNEQFF. For the CDR3, the DNA is TGTGCCAGCAGCCCGCCGGGCAGGGGGCCGAATGAGCAGTTCTTC. Full variable domain (missing parts from reference TRBV11-2 and TRBJ2-1): EAGVAQSPRYKIIEKRQSVAFWCNPISGHATLYWYQQILGQGPKLLIQFQNNGVVDDSQLPKDRFSAERLKGVDSTLKIQPAKLEDSAVYLCASSPPGRGPNEQFFGPGTRLTVL.